Detailed here is one T cell receptor beta chain. CDR1 LGHNA and CDR2 YNFKEQ come from the germline V gene. With 2 bases clipped from V and 11 bases from J, the junction kept 10 bases outside the gene matches. The CDR3 covers 14 residues. The RNA, roughly 0.5 to 1 ug, was put through reverse transcription using random hexamers. TCRdb passed the immunoSEQ multiplex PCR reads through MiXCR, listing each CDR3 protein once. The sample has about 84,000 distinct CDR3 sequences; 90% to 97% are singletons. The data derive from a study of CD8 T cells in Susac syndrome. The receptor was derived from a human donor with Susac syndrome. Sequencing used CD8+ T cells from PBMCs. The chain employs TRBV4-2 and TRBJ2-7; 9 bases are shared with TRBD1. CDR3 DNA: TGTGCCAGCAGCCAAACTACACAGGGGGCGGGGGAGTACTTC. It translates to CASSQTTQGAGEYF.